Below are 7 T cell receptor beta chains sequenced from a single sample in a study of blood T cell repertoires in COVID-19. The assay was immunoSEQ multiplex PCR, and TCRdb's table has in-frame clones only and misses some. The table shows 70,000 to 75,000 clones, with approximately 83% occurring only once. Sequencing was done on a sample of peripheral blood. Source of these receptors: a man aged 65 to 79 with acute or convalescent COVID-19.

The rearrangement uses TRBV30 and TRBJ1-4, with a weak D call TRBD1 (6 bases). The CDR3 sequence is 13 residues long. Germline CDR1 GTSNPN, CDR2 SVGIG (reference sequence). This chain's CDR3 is CGLGGGTNEKLFF. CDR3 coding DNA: TGTGGGTTAGGGGGTGGAACTAATGAAAAACTGTTTTTT.

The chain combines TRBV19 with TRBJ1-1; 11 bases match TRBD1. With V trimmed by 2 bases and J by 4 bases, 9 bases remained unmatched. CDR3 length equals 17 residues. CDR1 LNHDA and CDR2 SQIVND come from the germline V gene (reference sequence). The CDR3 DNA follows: TGTGCCAGTAGTATATTTAGGACAGGGGGCGCCGGCACTGAAGCTTTCTTT. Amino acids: CASSIFRTGGAGTEAFF.

CDR3 DNA: TGTGCCAGCAGCTTAACGTTTGCAACAGGGTTCGGGACCGGGGAGCTGTTTTTT. It translates to CASSLTFATGFGTGELFF. V usage is TRBV7-3 and J usage is TRBJ2-2; tentative D call: TRBD1 (6 bases). V lost 0 bases to trimming and J lost 5 bases, with 19 bases between them. This CDR3 is 18 amino acids long. Germline assignment: CDR1 SGHTA and CDR2 FQGTGA.

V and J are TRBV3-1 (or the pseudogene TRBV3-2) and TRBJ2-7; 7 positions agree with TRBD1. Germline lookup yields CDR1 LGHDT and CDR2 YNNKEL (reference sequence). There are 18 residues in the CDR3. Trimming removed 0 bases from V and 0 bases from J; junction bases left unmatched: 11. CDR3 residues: CASSQDSGPGQSSYEQYF. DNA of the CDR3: TGTGCCAGCAGCCAAGACTCCGGCCCGGGACAGAGCTCCTACGAGCAGTACTTC.

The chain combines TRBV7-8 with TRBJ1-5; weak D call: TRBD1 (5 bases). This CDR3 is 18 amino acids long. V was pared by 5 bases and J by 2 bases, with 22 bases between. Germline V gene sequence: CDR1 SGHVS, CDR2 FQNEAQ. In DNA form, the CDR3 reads TGTGCCAGCAGCCCCTCCTACGATAAAGGGGCGCGCAATCAGCCCCAGCATTTT. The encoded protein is CASSPSYDKGARNQPQHF.

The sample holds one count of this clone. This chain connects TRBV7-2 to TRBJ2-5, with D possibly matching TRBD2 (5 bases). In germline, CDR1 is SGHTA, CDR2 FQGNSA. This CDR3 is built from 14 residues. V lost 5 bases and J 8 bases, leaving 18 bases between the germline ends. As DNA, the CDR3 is TGTGCCAGCAGCCCGGGATGGACCGGAGTAACCCAGTACTTC. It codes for CASSPGWTGVTQYF.

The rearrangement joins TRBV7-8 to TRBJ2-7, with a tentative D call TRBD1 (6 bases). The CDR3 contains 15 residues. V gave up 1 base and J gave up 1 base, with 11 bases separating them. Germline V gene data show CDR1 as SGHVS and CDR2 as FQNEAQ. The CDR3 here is CASSLEGRGSYEQYF. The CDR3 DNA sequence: TGTGCCAGCAGCTTAGAGGGCAGGGGATCCTACGAGCAGTACTTC.